Sequencing of this TCR beta chain was carried out in a study of cytomegalovirus exposure and HLA in healthy donors (dated by TCRdb to 2016 to 2017). Notes on the research overall: In an earlier analysis of some 610 of the donors, 276 Gb of sequence data and 90 million to 120 million unique TCR beta sequences from approximately 180 million T cells were reported. An early release that covered several hundred HLA-typed donors contained 300 to 350 gigabases of sequencing data and 85 million to 100 million unique TCR sequences. Of the approximately 400 genotyped donors, 65% to 90% were placed in the genetic ancestry cluster associated with self-reported Caucasian donors. The aim of the study was to test whether cataloging public T cell receptors could identify signatures of past pathogen exposure. The study profiled the T cell repertoires of about 640 subjects by immunosequencing and related them to cytomegalovirus serostatus. A separate validation cohort of over a hundred different subjects was used in addition to the approximately 700-subject first cohort. To predict cytomegalovirus infection status, the study combined high-throughput TCR immunosequencing, statistical association of individual TCRs with disease status, and machine learning. To study patterns of TCR occurrence, a later analysis re-analyzed previously published TCR beta repertoires from under 750 donors and added high-resolution HLA genotyping. In the later analysis, no new phenotypic data were used to find candidate immune exposures; instead, reliance was placed on TCR beta sequences and their occurrence across donors. An earlier analysis of 587 of the donors applied high-throughput TCR beta sequencing to assess whether each TCR beta V gene segment acted as functional or pseudogenic. Donor age, sex, ethnicity and CMV serostatus were compiled together with the repertoire data. A later genetic analysis took genome-wide SNP genotypes for about 60% of the roughly 670 donors and used that subset as a discovery cohort. All discovery cohort repertoires had been generated on a single sequencing platform. Both class I and class II loci were covered by HLA typing, at four-digit resolution. The number of donors typed differed by locus, with 629-630 for A, B, C, DRB1 and DQB1, around 520 for DQA1, approximately 570 for DPA1, and 400 to 490 for DPB1. Roughly 5 DR-DQ haplotypes were handled as single units for association and clustering because linkage in the cohort was strong. Across about 380 genotyped donors of the cohort, an average of approximately 200,000 unique TCR beta nucleotide sequences per donor were sequenced, and 15% to 20% of those sequences were non-productive.

Counted from cysteine to phenylalanine, this CDR3 has 14 amino acids. The sequence is cut down to CDR3 DNA, 42 bases in frame from base 1. CDR1 and CDR2 are read off the germline V gene as SGHRS and YFSETQ. V loses 2 bases at its end and J loses 7 bases; junction bases beyond the gene matches: 7. What the work shows at the level of the full study, not this receptor alone: In a later genetic analysis, fewer N-insertions in productive TCRs were reported among donors in an Asian-associated ancestry cluster than the roughly 700-donor mean. The only immune exposure information available for the cohort was CMV serostatus. When HLA alleles, especially DR and DQ, strongly co-occurred, TCR associations were difficult to assign to individual alleles. The earlier analysis of about 600 of the donors excluded around 17 rarely observed V segments, including chromosome 9 orphons, because counts were too low. A further reported finding was that TCR beta sequences accurately predicted the HLA-A and HLA-B alleles for most subjects in the first cohort. In a later analysis, some 17,000 TCR beta sequences were associated with specific HLA alleles at a false discovery rate of 0.05. Linkage disequilibrium might explain the correlated functional status among segregating V segments, but an unknown experimental factor could not be ruled out. An earlier analysis of around 600 of the donors showed that most TCR beta V segments appeared in productive rearrangements either about 90% or about 30% of the time, which broadly matched IMGT annotations. A later analysis found that HLA-associated TCR beta chains were more clonally expanded and had lower generation probabilities than equally common non-associated chains. The authors suggested that the approach could potentially be extended to other disease states and immunological phenotypes. Roughly uniform sequencing depth across donors was assumed in presence/absence analyses, although this assumption may not hold. A total of some 180 TCR beta chains were listed by the study as associated with cytomegalovirus. While some public TCRs were present in many individuals, most TCR sequences turned up only very rarely across donors. The 87-base-pair reads could not distinguish some IMGT-functional V segments, including TRBV6-2 and TRBV6-3, so those segments were excluded. Three of the identified cytomegalovirus-associated TCR beta chains were confirmed in vitro to be specific for cytomegalovirus antigens. In this cohort, only TCR beta chains were sequenced, and detectable features were limited by the absence of alpha or paired-chain data. According to a later analysis, most CMV-associated TCR beta chains appeared to be HLA-restricted, and the HLA associations seemed to be driven largely by CMV exposure. V-gene and J-gene trimming of TCR beta chains was associated with a missense DCLRE1C variant in a later genetic analysis, and the association was replicated in an independent cohort. A cluster of highly shared sequence variants was judged likely to be a technical artifact of the sequencing pipeline. Several of the top co-occurrence clusters appeared to be linked to parvovirus B19, influenza, CMV and Epstein-Barr virus, according to a later analysis. According to a later analysis, TCR association rates differed among HLA loci, with DRB1 alleles showing the most associated TCRs and HLA-C alleles showing the fewest. In both the original and validation cohorts, the classifier was reported to diagnose cytomegalovirus status with high specificity and sensitivity. Because some donors lacked HLA typing at each locus, the association tests relied only on the typed subset.

Preparation of the library involved the immunoSEQ multiplex PCR assay. A mixture of 60 forward primers for TCR Vbeta segments and 13 reverse primers for TCR Jbeta segments was used in the multiplex PCR. The CDR3 region of rearranged TCR beta genes was amplified from genomic DNA by a multiplex PCR assay. The amplified TCR beta libraries were sequenced on the Illumina HiSeq System as 87-base-pair reads. The study's own analysis went as follows. In a later analysis, tens of millions of unique TCR beta chains were counted across the roughly 610 repertoires, and roughly 11 million of these chains were shared by at least two donors. A nearest-neighbor algorithm error-corrected the raw reads and collapsed the reads into unique sequences, merging closely related sequences to remove PCR and sequencing errors. To assign V, D and J gene segments, CDR3 sequences were aligned to IMGT reference sequences. For a sequence to be retained, a match of at least six nucleotides was required to both a V gene segment and a J gene segment. A rearrangement counted as productive if the CDR3 had no stop codons and remained in frame with V and J, and every other rearrangement counted as non-productive. CDR3 was defined according to IMGT convention as the region running from the second conserved V-encoded cysteine to the conserved J-encoded phenylalanine. The earlier analysis of 587 of the donors excluded sequences that lacked an unambiguous match to a single V gene segment. An earlier analysis of almost 600 of the donors classified V segments as functional when productive rearrangements were above 56.7% and as segregating when the standard deviation between donors was above 5%. A statistical classification framework was built to diagnose cytomegalovirus status from the catalog of TCR beta chain sequences. In a later analysis, V and J genes were assigned by comparing TCR nucleotide sequences against IMGT/GENE-DB human TR gene sequences. A later analysis assigned CDR3 sequences and most-parsimonious VDJ recombination scenarios with the TCRdist pipeline. In a later analysis, every TCR beta chain was defined by the combination of its CDR3 amino acid sequence and its V-gene family, and reads without a unique V-gene family were dropped. To address suspected cross-contamination and a sequencing artifact, a later analysis removed 592 highly shared, low-generation-probability nucleotide sequences. In a later analysis, a clonal expansion index was calculated for each public chain from normalized within-repertoire ranks of inferred template counts. Generation probabilities in a later analysis came from a VDJ recombination model fitted to out-of-frame rearrangements, and those results were checked against IGoR. In a later analysis, hypergeometric tests were used to score TCR-TCR, TCR-HLA and TCR-CMV co-occurrence, with a repertoire-size bias correction applied to TCR pairs. In a later analysis, false discovery rates were estimated by permuting HLA or CMV assignments 20 times. In a later analysis, co-occurring TCRs were grouped using DBSCAN, with TCRdist sequence similarity added in when clustering inside HLA-allele-positive subsets. Repertoires with fewer than 30,000 or more than 120,000 public chains were left out of co-occurrence clustering, as were a handful of repertoires with anomalous nucleotide sharing. TCRdb retrieved this table from immuneACCESS and kept in-frame rearrangements only. Not all clones are present; in checked studies, unresolved V genes account for under half, and no reason is known for the remainder. D and trimming were read from the DNA, whereas the V and J calls and clone size are those reported in that table. A total of some 150,000 clones appear in this sample, around 80% of them only once. In total, the top ten clones hold roughly 2.9% of the sample.

A word on this clone: Its specific antigen is unknown. Base qualities are not at hand, and no much larger clone is one base apart.

The cohort consisted of some 670 healthy bone marrow donors. Cohort members were all nominally healthy when sampled, although unrecorded immune exposures were likely present. The donor tested CMV seronegative, placing the donor among the 350 or so seronegative members of the cohort. Every donor gave a peripheral blood sample, and the peripheral blood mononuclear cells from that sample were used for TCR beta sequencing. Genomic DNA extraction from the blood cell samples was performed with the Qiagen DNeasy Blood Extraction Kit. Recombination connected TRBV5-1 to TRBJ2-7, with 9 central nucleotides matching TRBD1. This receptor was obtained from a woman aged 25 to 45 in good health and CMV-seronegative. Sequencing used PBMCs. The DNA sequence reads TGCGCCAGCAGCTTACAGGGGGCAAGGAGGGAGCAGTACTTC. This translates into CASSLQGARREQYF.